This note documents a single T cell receptor (beta chain) sequence. Its matching antigen is unknown. Every donor provided approximately 9.2 milliliters of peripheral blood. Combining a sample-barcoded 5' primer with a J-beta primer mix, a second PCR ran for roughly 7 to 12 cycles. TCRdb fed the 5' RACE reads into MiXCR, producing one record per CDR3 protein. Found here are fewer than 800,000 distinct CDR3 sequences, roughly 49% of them singletons; the top ten hold roughly 31%. The data stem from a study of blood T cells in healthy people across ages. Overall study findings and caveats: PBMC samples, being unsorted, prevented any conclusive comparison of naive and antigen-experienced cells.

This TCR was recovered from a woman aged 60 to 75 in good health. The sequenced material came from blood.

CDR3 sequence (DNA): TGTGCCAGCAGCTCGGGGACAGCACTCCAAGAGACCCAGTACTTC. It codes for CASSSGTALQETQYF. The rearrangement links TRBV7-9 to TRBJ2-5, with 7 bases identical to TRBD1. With V trimmed by 4 bases and J by 1 base, 6 bases remained unmatched. Germline V gene data show CDR1 as SEHNR and CDR2 as FQNEAQ (reference sequence). The CDR3 totals 15 residues. The whole variable domain, remainder taken from reference TRBV7-9 and TRBJ2-5, is DTGVSQNPRHKITKRGQNVTFRCDPISEHNRLYWYRQTLGQGPEFLTYFQNEAQLEKSRLLSDRFSAERPKGSFSTLEIQRTEQGDSAMYLCASSSGTALQETQYFGPGTRLLVL.